The 10 T cell receptor delta chains below were found in one sample sequenced in a study of gamma-delta T cells after stem cell transplantation. TCRdb reanalysed the RT-PCR reads via CATT. The sample has 7,000 or so delta-chain clones, roughly 25% seen once. The sequencing sample was made of gamma-delta T cells. The receptors derive from a human donor. It is not recorded whose cells these are; they may come from a transplant donor.

Sample share makes this clone medium-sized (0.01 to 0.1%). The CDR3 is CACDNLGDYGPKVNTDKLIF. In DNA form, the CDR3 reads TGTGCCTGTGACAATCTGGGGGATTATGGGCCAAAGGTCAACACCGATAAACTCATCTTT. This chain links TRDV2 with TRDJ1; 9 nucleotides line up with TRDD3. Unmatched junction bases numbered 18, after V lost 2 bases and J lost 0 bases. The CDR3 spans 20 residues. CDR1 is GEAIGNYY, CDR2 EKD, per germline.

About this clone itself: A read error may be the cause here, since a much bigger clone is one base away. The rearrangement uses TRDV2 and TRDJ1; 11 bases are a match to TRDD3. This CDR3 has 16 amino acids. After removal of 3 bases from V and 5 bases from J, the junction contained 10 bases not matched to a gene. The germline V gene encodes CDR1 GEAIGNYY and CDR2 EKD. The CDR3 here is CACDSLLGDRIDKLIF. The CDR3 nucleotides read TGTGCCTGTGACTCCTTACTGGGGGATAGGATAGATAAACTCATCTTT.

In this sample, this clone turned up a few times. The gene calls are TRDV2 and TRDJ3; D is undetermined. Trimming removed 0 bases from V and 0 bases from J, with 17 bases in between. Germline V gene data show CDR1 as GEAIGNYY and CDR2 as EKD. The CDR3 runs 20 residues. The DNA of the CDR3 is TGTGCCTGTGACACCGGAGGGCTAATGGCCAGCTCCTGGGACACCCGACAGATGTTTTTC. Residues: CACDTGGLMASSWDTRQMFF.

In regard to this clone: TCRdb records a much larger clone's protein for this DNA, with a difference at residue 4 that likely arises from a read error; the protein given is the translation of the DNA. This chain links TRDV2 with TRDJ1, with D unclear. The CDR3 is 15 amino acids. The V gene's germline CDR1 is GEAIGNYY and CDR2 EKD. The CDR3 protein is CACGTLLPLTDKLIF. The CDR3 DNA follows: TGTGCCTGTGGCACCCTGCTGCCCTTAACCGATAAACTCATCTTT.

The chain joins TRDV2 to TRDJ1, with 10 positions matching TRDD3. Per germline, CDR1 GEAIGNYY and CDR2 EKD. V lost 0 bases to trimming and J lost 3 bases; unmatched junction nucleotides: 15. This CDR3 is built from 19 residues. CDR3 sequence reads: CACDTAERYTGGSPDKLIF. DNA of the CDR3: TGTGCCTGTGACACCGCCGAAAGATATACTGGGGGATCCCCCGATAAACTCATCTTT.

In regard to this clone: The amino acid sequence in TCRdb belongs to a much larger clone and departs from this DNA's translation at residue 15, likely a sequencing read error; the sequence shown is translated from the DNA. The V gene is TRDV2, the J gene TRDJ1; TRDD3 matches at 8 bases. The germline CDR1 and CDR2 sequences are GEAIGNYY and EKD. The CDR3 is made up of 18 amino acids. CDR3: CACDSPFWGTLNTDILIF. In DNA, the CDR3 is TGTGCCTGTGACTCCCCGTTCTGGGGGACCCTGAACACCGATATACTCATCTTT.

This clone occurred a few times. This sequence joins TRDV1 and TRDJ1; TRDD3 matches 11 bases. Germline V gene data show CDR1 as TSWWSYY and CDR2 as QGS. The junction had 15 bases not matched to a gene; V was cut back by 0 bases and J by 0 bases. The CDR3 runs 21 residues. The CDR3 DNA reads TGTGCTCTTGGGGAACTATCCATCGAATGGGGGATACGTCCTTACACCGATAAACTCATCTTT. Translated: CALGELSIEWGIRPYTDKLIF.

On this clone: With a far larger clone one base away, a read error is the likely cause. The J gene is TRDJ1, the V gene TRDV2; a possible D gene is TRDD3 (6 bases). Trimming left V 3 bases short and J 0 bases short, with 34 bases between. The germline CDR1 and CDR2 sequences are GEAIGNYY and EKD. This CDR3 has 22 residues. The CDR3 DNA reads TGTGCCTGTGACGCCGGGTTTTCCTCTGGGGATGGAAAGAGAATATACACCGATAAACTCATCTTT. This encodes CACDAGFSSGDGKRIYTDKLIF.

The rearrangement links TRDV2 to TRDJ1, with D possibly matching TRDD3 (5 bases). CDR1 is GEAIGNYY, CDR2 EKD, per germline. The CDR3 has 18 amino acids. The V gene lost 2 bases and the J gene lost 0 bases, with 21 bases spanning the gap. This chain's CDR3 is CACDITGPKWGYTDKLIF. CDR3 DNA: TGTGCCTGTGACATTACTGGTCCCAAATGGGGTTACACCGATAAACTCATCTTT.

This clone was recorded a few times. The chain employs TRDV2 and TRDJ1, with 13 bases aligning to TRDD3. The trim removed 3 bases at V and 0 bases at J, leaving 12 bases unmatched. Per the germline V gene, CDR1 is GEAIGNYY and CDR2 is EKD. The CDR3 is 19 amino acids. CDR3 amino acids: CACDPTTGGYGPYTDKLIF. CDR3 coding DNA: TGTGCCTGTGACCCTACTACTGGGGGATACGGCCCGTACACCGATAAACTCATCTTT.